The source of this T cell receptor beta chain is a study of neurological immune-mediated disorders. This clonotype was detected ten times or more. What it binds is not known. CDR3 length: 12 amino acids. Study observations and caveats: The greatest TCR clonal expansion occurred in HTLV-1-associated myelopathy and the least in multiple sclerosis, which fell below healthy controls. The study phylogenetically grouped the repertoires of 18 of 34 multiple sclerosis patients into one related-CDR3 cluster, a possible signature.

TCRdb independently ran MiXCR on the 5' RACE reads; one entry per CDR3 protein. This repertoire shows tens of thousands of distinct CDR3 sequences, more than 4% found once; its top ten account for 2.5% to 3%. The chain is built from TRBV12-3 or TRBV12-4 and TRBJ2-1; 8 nucleotides line up with TRBD2. The sequence derives from a man between 45 and 60 years old with multiple sclerosis. Sequencing was performed on PBMCs. The CDR3 is CASGGPYNEQFF. CDR3 coding DNA: TGTGCTTCGGGAGGGCCTTACAATGAGCAGTTCTTC.